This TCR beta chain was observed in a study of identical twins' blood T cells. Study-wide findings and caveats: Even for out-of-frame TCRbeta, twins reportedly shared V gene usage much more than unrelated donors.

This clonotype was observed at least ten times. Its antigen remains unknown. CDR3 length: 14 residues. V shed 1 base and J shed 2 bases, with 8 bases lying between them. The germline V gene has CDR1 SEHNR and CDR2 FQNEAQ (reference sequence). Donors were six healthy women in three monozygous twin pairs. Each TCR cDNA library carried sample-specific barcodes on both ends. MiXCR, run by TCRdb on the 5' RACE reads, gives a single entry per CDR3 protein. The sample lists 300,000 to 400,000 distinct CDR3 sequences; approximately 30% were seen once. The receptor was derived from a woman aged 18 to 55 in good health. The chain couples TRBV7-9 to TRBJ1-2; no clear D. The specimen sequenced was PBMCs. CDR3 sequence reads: CASSLGSGNYGYTF. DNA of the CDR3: TGTGCCAGCAGCTTAGGTTCTGGGAACTATGGCTACACCTTC.